This entry is about one T cell receptor (beta chain). The antigen is not known. TCRdb recomputed calls from the PCR reads with MiXCR, one row per CDR3 protein. The sample contains approximately 19,000 distinct CDR3 sequences, less than 80% of which appear only once. The data originate from a study of vaccination and CD4 T cells after COVID-19. On the study more broadly: Timing of post-vaccine sample collection was a median about 76 days after dose two, with a range of 14 to 241.

General study results and limits: Spike mono-reactivity marked 304 of 307 vaccine-specific clones in convalescent patients.

Germline V CDR1 and CDR2: MNHNS, SASEGT. CDR3 length equals 15 residues. V shed 6 bases and J 4 bases; nucleotides not matched to a gene: 5. Positive PCR dates ranged from March to December 2020; these dates predated US Alpha, Beta and Delta variants. Sample: CD4+ T cells from blood, taken before SARS-CoV-2 vaccination. The rearrangement joins TRBV6-1 to TRBJ2-1; 11 bases line up with TRBD2. The receptor's source is a human donor who had recovered from COVID-19. DNA for the CDR3: TGTGCCAGCAGCAATCTAGCGGGAGGTTACAATGAGCAGTTCTTC. It is translated as CASSNLAGGYNEQFF.